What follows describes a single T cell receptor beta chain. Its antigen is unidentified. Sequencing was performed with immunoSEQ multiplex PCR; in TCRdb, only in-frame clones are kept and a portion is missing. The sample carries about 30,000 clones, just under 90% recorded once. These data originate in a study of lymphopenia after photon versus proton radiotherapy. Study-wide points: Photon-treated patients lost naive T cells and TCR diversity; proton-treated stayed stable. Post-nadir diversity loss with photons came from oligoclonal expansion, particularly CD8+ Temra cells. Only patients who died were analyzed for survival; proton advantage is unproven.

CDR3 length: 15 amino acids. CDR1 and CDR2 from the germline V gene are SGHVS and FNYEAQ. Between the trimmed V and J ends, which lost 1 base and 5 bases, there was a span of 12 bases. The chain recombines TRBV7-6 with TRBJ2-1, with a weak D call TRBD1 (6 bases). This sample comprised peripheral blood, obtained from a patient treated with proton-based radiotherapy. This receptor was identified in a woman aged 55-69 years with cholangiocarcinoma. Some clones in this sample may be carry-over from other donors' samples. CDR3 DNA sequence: TGTGCCAGCAGCTTAGAGGTGGGGGCGAACAATGAGCAGTTCTTC. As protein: CASSLEVGANNEQFF.